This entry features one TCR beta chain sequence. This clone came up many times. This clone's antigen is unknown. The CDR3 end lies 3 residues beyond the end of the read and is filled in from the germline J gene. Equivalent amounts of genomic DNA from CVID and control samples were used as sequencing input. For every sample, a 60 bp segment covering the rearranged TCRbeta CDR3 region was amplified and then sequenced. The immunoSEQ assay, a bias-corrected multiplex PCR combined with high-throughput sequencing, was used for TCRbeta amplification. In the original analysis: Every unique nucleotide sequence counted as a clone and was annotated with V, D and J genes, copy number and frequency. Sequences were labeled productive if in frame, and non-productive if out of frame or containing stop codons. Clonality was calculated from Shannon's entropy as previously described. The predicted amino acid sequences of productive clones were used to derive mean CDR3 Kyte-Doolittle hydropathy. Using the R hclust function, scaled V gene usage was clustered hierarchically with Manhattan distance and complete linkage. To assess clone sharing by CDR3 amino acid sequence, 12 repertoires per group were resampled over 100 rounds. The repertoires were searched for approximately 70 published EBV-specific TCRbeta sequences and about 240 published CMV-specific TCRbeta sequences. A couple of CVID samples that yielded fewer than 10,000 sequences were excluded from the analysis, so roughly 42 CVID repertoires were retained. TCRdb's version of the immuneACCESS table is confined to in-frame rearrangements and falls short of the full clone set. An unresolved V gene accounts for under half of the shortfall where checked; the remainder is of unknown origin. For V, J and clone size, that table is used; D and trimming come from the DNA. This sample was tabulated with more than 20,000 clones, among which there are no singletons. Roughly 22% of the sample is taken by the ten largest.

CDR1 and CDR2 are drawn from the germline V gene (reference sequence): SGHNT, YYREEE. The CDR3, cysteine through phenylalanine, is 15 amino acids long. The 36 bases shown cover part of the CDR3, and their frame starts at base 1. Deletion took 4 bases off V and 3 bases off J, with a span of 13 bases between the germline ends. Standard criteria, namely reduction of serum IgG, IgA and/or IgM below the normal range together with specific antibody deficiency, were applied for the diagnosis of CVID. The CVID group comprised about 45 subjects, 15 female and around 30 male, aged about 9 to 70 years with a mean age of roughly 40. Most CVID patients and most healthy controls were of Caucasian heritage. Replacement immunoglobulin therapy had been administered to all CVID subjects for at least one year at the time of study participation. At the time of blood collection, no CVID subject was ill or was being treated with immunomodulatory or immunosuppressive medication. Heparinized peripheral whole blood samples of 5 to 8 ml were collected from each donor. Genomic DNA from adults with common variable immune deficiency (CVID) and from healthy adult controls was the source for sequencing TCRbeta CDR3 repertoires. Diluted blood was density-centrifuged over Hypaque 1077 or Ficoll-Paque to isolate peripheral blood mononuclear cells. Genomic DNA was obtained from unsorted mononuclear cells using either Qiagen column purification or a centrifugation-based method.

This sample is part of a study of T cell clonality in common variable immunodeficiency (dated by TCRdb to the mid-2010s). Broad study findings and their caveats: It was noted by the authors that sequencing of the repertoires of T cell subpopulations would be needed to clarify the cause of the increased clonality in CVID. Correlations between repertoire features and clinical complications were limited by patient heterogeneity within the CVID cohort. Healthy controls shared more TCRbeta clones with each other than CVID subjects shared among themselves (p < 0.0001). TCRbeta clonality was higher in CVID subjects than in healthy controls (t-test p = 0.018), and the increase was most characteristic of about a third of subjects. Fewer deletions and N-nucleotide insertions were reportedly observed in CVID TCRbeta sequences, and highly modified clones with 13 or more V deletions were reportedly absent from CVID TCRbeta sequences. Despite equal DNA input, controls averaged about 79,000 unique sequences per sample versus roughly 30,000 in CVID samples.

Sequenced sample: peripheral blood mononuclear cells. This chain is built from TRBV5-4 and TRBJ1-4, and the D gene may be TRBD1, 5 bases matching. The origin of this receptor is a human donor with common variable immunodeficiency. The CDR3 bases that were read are TGTGCCAGCAGCCCTGGTCGGGGGGCTAATGAAAAA. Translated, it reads CASSPGRGANEK. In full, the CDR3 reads CASSPGRGANEKLFF.